The clone carrying this TCR beta chain was seen ten or more times. Deletions cut 5 bases from V and 0 bases from J, with 11 bases between. CDR3 length: 15 residues. The germline V gene encodes CDR1 SGHNT and CDR2 YENEEA. This specimen belongs to a study of kidney transplant recipient with SARS-CoV-2 infection. MiXCR was run by TCRdb on the reads, yielding one entry per CDR3 protein. Of 200,000 to 300,000 distinct CDR3 sequences in the sample, more than 25% were seen once. The sequencing here drew on a blood sample, taken at baseline and on day 111 from a kidney transplant recipient. The TCR originated in a male patient aged 25-45 years who had COVID-19 and was a kidney transplant recipient. The graft donor may account for some of the T cells. The chain recombines TRBV11-3 with TRBJ2-1; D might be TRBD1 (5 bases). The CDR3 region has the DNA TGTGCCAGCAGCCCGCATAGGGGCTCCTACAATGAGCAGTTCTTC. This gives the protein CASSPHRGSYNEQFF.